This T cell receptor beta chain was identified during a study of memory CD4+ T cells and cytomegalovirus serostatus. Study details: Healthy Belgian adult donors included about nine CMV-positive and approximately 25 CMV-negative people. Study results and limitations: Repertoires predicted CMV serostatus with median bootstrapped AUC of approximately 0.95. About two fifths of the roughly 160 known CMV-associated TCRbeta sequences appeared in CD4+ memory. The CMV-associated TCR signature appears largely within the CD4+ memory repertoire.

This clone was seen only a few times. Its antigen remains unidentified. Other nucleotide sequences from this sample produce the same CDR3. Assay used: immunoSEQ multiplex PCR; TCRdb lists only in-frame clones, some missing. The profile covers 48,000 or so clones, with just under 80% appearing a single time and about 0.8% taken by the ten largest. The sort gate was single viable CD3+CD4+CD8-CD45RO+ cells for memory CD4+ T cells. V gave up 5 bases and J gave up 6 bases, with 11 bases separating them. Germline CDR1 MNHEY, CDR2 SVGAGI. The CDR3 has 13 residues. The sequencing input was memory CD4+ T cells from blood. This clonotype was obtained from an adult in good health and CMV-seronegative. The chain uses TRBV6-5 and TRBJ1-5; no definite D call. The CDR3 here is CASSPDKSQPQHF. In nucleotides, the CDR3 is TGTGCCAGCAGTCCGGATAAGAGTCAGCCCCAGCATTTT.